This TCR beta chain emerged from a study of OX40 agonist ivuxolimab in advanced cancers. About the study: The study gave patients intravenous ivuxolimab at 0.01 to 10 mg/kg every 2 weeks. Every patient in dose escalation had hepatocellular carcinoma, melanoma, renal cell or head and neck cancer.

Germline CDR1 reads SGHTA; CDR2 reads FQGNSA. V was pared by 5 bases and J by 3 bases, with 14 bases between. CDR3 size: 14 residues. The count of this clone is one. As yet, its antigen is unknown. The data were produced by immunoSEQ multiplex PCR, yet TCRdb's version contains in-frame clones alone and is incomplete. The sample records 95,000 to 150,000 clones, approximately 92% being singletons. Study outcomes and limitations: The study observed clonal expansion of CD4+ and CD8+ blood T cells by week 6 at 0.1 to 3.0 mg/kg.

The starting material was CD4+ or CD8+ T cells sorted from blood, obtained in a trial of the OX40 agonist ivuxolimab. The chain joins TRBV7-2 to TRBJ2-7; D is tentatively TRBD1 or TRBD2 (5 bases each). This receptor was obtained from an adult with an advanced solid tumor such as melanoma, head and neck, liver or kidney cancer. The DNA of the CDR3 is TGTGCCAGCAGCCATTCCGGGACGGGCTACGAGCAGTACTTC. This codes for CASSHSGTGYEQYF.